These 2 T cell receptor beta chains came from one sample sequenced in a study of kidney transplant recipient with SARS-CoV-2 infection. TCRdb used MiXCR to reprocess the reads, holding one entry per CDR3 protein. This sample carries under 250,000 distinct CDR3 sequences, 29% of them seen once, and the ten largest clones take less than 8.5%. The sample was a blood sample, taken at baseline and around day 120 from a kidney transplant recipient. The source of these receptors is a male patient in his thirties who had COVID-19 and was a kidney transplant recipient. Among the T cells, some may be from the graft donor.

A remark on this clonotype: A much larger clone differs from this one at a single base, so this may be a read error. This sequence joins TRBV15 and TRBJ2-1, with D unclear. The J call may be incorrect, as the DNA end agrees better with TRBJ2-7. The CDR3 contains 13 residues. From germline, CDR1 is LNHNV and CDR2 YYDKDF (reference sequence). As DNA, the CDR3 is TGTGCCACCAGCAGCCAGAGACCGTGCGAGCAGTACTTC. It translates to CATSSQRPCEQYF.

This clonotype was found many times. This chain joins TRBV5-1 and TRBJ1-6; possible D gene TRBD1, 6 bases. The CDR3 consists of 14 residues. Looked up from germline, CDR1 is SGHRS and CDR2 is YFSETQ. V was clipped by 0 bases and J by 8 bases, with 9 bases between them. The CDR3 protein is CASSLEGQYSPLHF. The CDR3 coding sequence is TGCGCCAGCAGCTTGGAAGGACAGTATTCACCCCTCCACTTT.